Detailed here is one T cell receptor (beta chain). The PCR ran on 60 Vbeta and 13 Jbeta primers. The protocol was immunoSEQ multiplex PCR, while the TCRdb copy is restricted to in-frame clones and leaves out a portion. Found here are about 59,000 clones, approximately 83% of them singletons; the top ten hold approximately 1.5%. This entry comes from a study of cytomegalovirus exposure and HLA in healthy donors. The specimen was PBMCs. The clonotype originates from a human donor in good health.

The CDR3 DNA is TGTGCCAGCAGCTTTGAAACGGGAGTCTACGAGCAGTACTTC. Protein sequence: CASSFETGVYEQYF. This chain joins TRBV5-4 and TRBJ2-7, with D maybe TRBD2 (6 bases). This CDR3 is built from 14 residues. Per the germline V gene, CDR1 is SGHNT and CDR2 is YYREEE (reference sequence). Deletions cut 2 bases from V and 3 bases from J, with 12 bases between.